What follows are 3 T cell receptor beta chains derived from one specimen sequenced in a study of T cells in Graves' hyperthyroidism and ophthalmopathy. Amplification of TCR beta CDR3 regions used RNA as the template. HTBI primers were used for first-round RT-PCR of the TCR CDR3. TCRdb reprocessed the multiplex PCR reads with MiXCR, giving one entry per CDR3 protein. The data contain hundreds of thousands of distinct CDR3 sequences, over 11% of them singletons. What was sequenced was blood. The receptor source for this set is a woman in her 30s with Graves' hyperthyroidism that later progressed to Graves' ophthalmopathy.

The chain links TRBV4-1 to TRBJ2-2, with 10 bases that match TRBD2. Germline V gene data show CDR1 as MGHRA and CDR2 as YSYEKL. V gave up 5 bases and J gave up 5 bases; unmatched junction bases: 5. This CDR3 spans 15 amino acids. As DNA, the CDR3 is TGCGCCAGCAGCGCCCGGACTAGCGGTACCGGGGAGCTGTTTTTT. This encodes CASSARTSGTGELFF.

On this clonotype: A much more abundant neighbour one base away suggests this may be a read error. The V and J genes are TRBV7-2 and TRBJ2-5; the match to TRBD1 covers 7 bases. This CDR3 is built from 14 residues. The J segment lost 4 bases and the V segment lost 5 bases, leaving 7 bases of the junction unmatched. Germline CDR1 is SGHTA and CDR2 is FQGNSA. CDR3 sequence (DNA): TGTGCCAGCAGCAAGGACAGGTGGGGAGAGACCCAGTACTTC. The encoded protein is CASSKDRWGETQYF.

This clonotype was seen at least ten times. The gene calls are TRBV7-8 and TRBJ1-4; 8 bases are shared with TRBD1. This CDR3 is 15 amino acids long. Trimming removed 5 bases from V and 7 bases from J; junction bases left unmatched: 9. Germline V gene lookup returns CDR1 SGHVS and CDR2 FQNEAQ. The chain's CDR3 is CASSGQTGVGEKLFF. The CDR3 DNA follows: TGTGCCAGCAGCGGCCAGACAGGGGTGGGTGAAAAACTGTTTTTT.